The entry that follows covers one T cell receptor beta chain sequence. Study processing details: Amplification of reference gene primers provided the estimated nucleated cell counts. TCRdb's copy holds only in-frame clones and misses some; the assay was immunoSEQ multiplex PCR. The D gene and trimming were derived from the DNA, and the V and J assignments and clone size from that table. The data show about 250,000 clones, with about 91% seen just once and around 6.3% held by the top ten. Germline V CDR1 and CDR2: LNHNV, YYDKDF (reference sequence). The CDR3 is 15 amino acids. Trimming stripped 2 bases from V and 5 bases from J, with 16 bases between. Enrolled during active infection, Seattle patients were then followed longitudinally. The data derive from a study of blood T cell repertoires in COVID-19. Study-level background: COVID-19 samples collected from the United States, Italy and Spain covered acute and convalescent phases. T cells, B-cell-depleted T cells, or PBMCs provided the cDNA or gDNA that served as material.

The receptor was isolated from a woman aged 25 to 39 with COVID-19, enrolled during active disease. Sequences were obtained from peripheral blood. The V gene is TRBV15, the J gene TRBJ2-7, with D possibly being TRBD1 (6 bases). CDR3 residues: CATSRQSGAWDEQYF. The CDR3, as DNA: TGTGCCACCAGCAGACAATCAGGGGCCTGGGACGAGCAGTACTTC.